This T cell receptor beta chain was documented in a study of blood T cell repertoires in COVID-19. V was clipped by 0 bases and J by 0 bases, with 6 bases between them. This CDR3 comprises 14 residues. The germline V gene has CDR1 MDHEN and CDR2 SYDVKM. The data were produced by immunoSEQ multiplex PCR, yet TCRdb's version contains in-frame clones alone and is incomplete. The data show 250,000 or so clones, with about 87% seen just once and roughly 4.9% held by the top ten. The TCR comes from a woman aged 55-70 years with COVID-19, enrolled during active disease. Material: peripheral blood. This chain connects TRBV28 to TRBJ2-7; the D gene is possibly TRBD2 (5 bases). CDR3: CASSLWDSSYEQYF. The CDR3, as DNA: TGTGCCAGCAGTTTATGGGACTCCTCCTACGAGCAGTACTTC.